This T cell receptor beta chain was captured by sequencing in a study of blood T cell repertoires in COVID-19. About the study: There were acute and convalescent COVID-19 samples, and they came from the United States, Italy and Spain.

The CDR3 is made up of 15 amino acids. Germline V gives CDR1 SGHNT, CDR2 YYREEE (reference sequence). The V gene end was trimmed by 4 bases and the J gene end by 4 bases; junction bases not matched to a gene: 5. Participants were placed into cohorts based on the clinical history they reported. Original handling: Estimated nucleated cell counts came from reference gene primer amplification. Clones were sequenced by immunoSEQ multiplex PCR, and TCRdb holds only the in-frame ones, with some missing. That table is the source of V, J and clone size, and D and trimming were worked out from the DNA. The data contain approximately 220,000 clones, roughly 89% of them singletons.

The TCR comes from a woman in her 30s with acute COVID-19. The chain is built from TRBV5-4 and TRBJ2-1; 10 positions match TRBD2. Specimen: PBMCs or T cells enriched from blood (not recorded which). CDR3 DNA: TGTGCCAGCAGCCCCCTAGCGGGGGATTACAATGAGCAGTTCTTC. Protein: CASSPLAGDYNEQFF.